This T cell receptor beta chain appears in the sequencing data of a study of Tregs in tolerant kidney transplant recipients. TCRdb's copy holds only in-frame clones and misses some; the assay was immunoSEQ multiplex PCR. The table includes some 100,000 clones, 92% detected once. Unstimulated Tregs (CD4+CD25+CD127-) and CD4+CD25- non-Tregs were sorted from PBMCs. The table lists this clone with a count of one. No antigen is known for it. This CDR3 has 15 residues. Germline V gene lookup returns CDR1 LNHNV and CDR2 YYDKDF (reference sequence). V shed 1 base and J shed 4 bases, with 11 bases lying between them. Overall study findings and caveats: The most relevant donor-specific Treg TCRbeta repertoire apparently came from expansion with activated donor B cells.

The V call is TRBV15, the J call TRBJ2-1; possibly TRBD2 for D (6 bases). This clonotype originated in a human donor in good health. The source material was CD4+ T cells from blood. As DNA, the CDR3 is TGTGCCACCAGCAGAGTCGCGGGATTGTACAATGAGCAGTTCTTC. Protein sequence: CATSRVAGLYNEQFF.